These T cell receptor beta chains were read from a single sample in a study of response to subunit inactivated influenza vaccine. TCRdb redid the calling of the RT-PCR reads with MiXCR, one entry per CDR3 protein. The top ten hold 13% of the sample, which has hundreds of thousands of distinct CDR3 sequences, 7.5% to 8.5% seen once. This sample comprised PBMCs from blood, obtained less than 30 months after vaccination. The receptors originated from a man between 50 and 70 years old who received an inactivated influenza vaccine. Each CDR3 is given with its conserved first and last residue. The order of the fields is clone size, D gene, V gene, J gene, CDR3 protein, CDR3 DNA. D genes are given only for firm matches. Not all rows give a size; the values are once, few, many and, for expanded clones, a class.

-,-,TRBV5-1,TRBJ2-1,CASSFGRNNEQFF,TGCGCCAGCAGCTTTGGACGGAACAATGAGCAGTTCTTC
-,TRBD2,TRBV4-2,TRBJ2-3,CASSPGLAELTDTQYF,TGTGCCAGCAGCCCGGGACTAGCGGAGCTCACAGATACGCAGTATTTT
-,-,TRBV28,TRBJ2-2,CASSFNRVFTGELFF,TGTGCCAGCAGTTTCAATAGGGTTTTCACCGGGGAGCTGTTTTTT
-,TRBD2,TRBV4-3,TRBJ2-2,CASSPGSGNGELFF,TGCGCCAGCAGCCCTGGTAGCGGGAACGGGGAGCTGTTTTTT
few,-,TRBV5-1,TRBJ2-1,CASSLTSVSEQFF,TGCGCCAGCAGCTTAACTAGTGTGAGTGAGCAGTTCTTC
-,-,TRBV12-3/TRBV12-4,TRBJ2-7,CASSLVSWGNEQYF,TGTGCCAGCAGTTTAGTCTCATGGGGAAACGAGCAGTACTTC
-,TRBD1,TRBV5-1,TRBJ1-1,CASSLGGANRGTEAFF,TGCGCCAGCAGCTTGGGAGGGGCCAACAGGGGCACTGAAGCTTTCTTT
-,-,TRBV7-8,TRBJ2-7,CASSLVVDSAEQYF,TGTGCCAGCAGCTTAGTTGTAGATTCGGCCGAGCAGTACTTC
many,-,TRBV7-6,TRBJ2-1,CASSLVPGPYNEQFF,TGTGCCAGCAGCTTAGTTCCGGGTCCCTACAATGAGCAGTTCTTC
few,-,TRBV12-3/TRBV12-4,TRBJ2-1,CASSMGLPYNEQFF,TGTGCCAGCAGTATGGGACTTCCCTACAATGAGCAGTTCTTC
few,TRBD1,TRBV12-3/TRBV12-4,TRBJ2-1,CASSKTGVHEQFF,TGTGCCAGCAGCAAGACAGGGGTGCATGAGCAGTTCTTC
-,-,TRBV21-1,TRBJ1-2,CASSKSKDRDYGYTF,TGTGCCAGCAGCAAAAGCAAGGACAGGGACTATGGCTACACCTTC
many,-,TRBV6-1,TRBJ2-2,CATQPSPGTGELFF,TGTGCCACCCAACCTTCCCCAGGGACCGGGGAGCTGTTTTTT
-,-,TRBV7-2,TRBJ1-3,CASSRTETSSGNTIYF,TGTGCCAGCAGCCGGACAGAGACTAGCTCTGGAAACACCATATATTTT
-,TRBD2,TRBV27,TRBJ2-7,CASPMGTSGARSWEQYF,TGTGCCAGCCCCATGGGGACTAGCGGAGCCCGGAGCTGGGAGCAGTACTTC
few,-,TRBV20-1,TRBJ2-2,CSAASWGGPRTGELFF,TGCAGTGCTGCCAGTTGGGGGGGGCCACGCACCGGGGAGCTGTTTTTT
-,-,TRBV18,TRBJ2-5,CASSPGVQETQYF,TGTGCCAGCTCACCGGGGGTTCAAGAGACCCAGTACTTC
few,-,TRBV11-2,TRBJ2-7,CASSYSLSGYEQYF,TGTGCCAGCAGCTACAGCTTATCAGGCTACGAGCAGTACTTC
-,-,TRBV21-1,TRBJ2-3,CASSVLLAGEADTQYF,TGTGCCAGCAGTGTTTTGTTAGCGGGGGAGGCAGATACGCAGTATTTT
many,-,TRBV20-1,TRBJ2-3,CSAAVRSRLSQYF,TGCAGTGCTGCTGTCAGGAGTAGATTGTCGCAGTATTTT
-,TRBD1,TRBV6-2/TRBV6-3,TRBJ2-1,CASSNPGGAVNEQFF,TGTGCCAGCAGTAATCCAGGGGGCGCTGTAAATGAGCAGTTCTTC
few,TRBD2,TRBV20-1,TRBJ2-2,CSAQSTSGRIDTGELFF,TGCAGTGCCCAGTCGACTAGCGGGAGGATAGACACCGGGGAGCTGTTTTTT
few,-,TRBV6-1,TRBJ1-3,CASSDPGVLSGNTIYF,TGTGCCAGCAGTGACCCAGGGGTCCTCTCTGGAAACACCATATATTTT
many,TRBD1,TRBV29-1,TRBJ2-1,CSADRDRVIYNEQFF,TGCAGCGCCGACCGGGACAGAGTGATTTACAATGAGCAGTTCTTC
many,-,TRBV12-3/TRBV12-4,TRBJ2-7,CASSLAAGNYEQYF,TGTGCCAGCAGTTTAGCTGCGGGAAACTACGAGCAGTACTTC
few,TRBD1,TRBV10-3,TRBJ1-1,CAISGQGANTEAFF,TGTGCCATCAGTGGACAGGGCGCGAACACTGAAGCTTTCTTT
few,TRBD2,TRBV12-3/TRBV12-4,TRBJ2-1,CASRPSVAGEYNEQFF,TGTGCCAGCAGACCAAGTGTAGCGGGGGAATACAATGAGCAGTTCTTC
-,TRBD1,TRBV24-1,TRBJ2-1,CATSDHGQGPYNEQFF,TGTGCCACCAGTGACCACGGACAGGGCCCCTACAATGAGCAGTTCTTC
few,-,TRBV19,TRBJ1-5,CASRQGVGNQPQHF,TGTGCCAGTAGACAGGGTGTGGGCAATCAGCCCCAGCATTTT
few,TRBD1,TRBV4-1,TRBJ1-5,CASSQTPGQVFEPQHF,TGCGCCAGCAGCCAAACCCCGGGACAGGTCTTTGAGCCCCAGCATTTT
many,TRBD1,TRBV12-3/TRBV12-4,TRBJ2-1,CASSPHRGPYNEQFF,TGTGCCAGCAGCCCCCACAGGGGACCCTACAATGAGCAGTTCTTC
-,TRBD2,TRBV7-2,TRBJ2-7,CASSLGTPSGGYEQYF,TGTGCCAGCAGCTTAGGGACGCCTAGCGGAGGGTACGAGCAGTACTTC
-,-,TRBV5-5,TRBJ1-2,CASSFPGTGGYTF,TGTGCCAGCAGCTTTCCAGGGACGGGTGGCTACACCTTC
many,-,TRBV18,TRBJ2-7,CASSPQSYEQYF,TGTGCCAGCTCACCACAGTCCTACGAGCAGTACTTC
few,-,TRBV10-2,TRBJ1-1,CASGLMNTEAFF,TGCGCCAGCGGCCTGATGAACACTGAAGCTTTCTTT
-,TRBD1,TRBV29-1,TRBJ1-1,CSVTGSTEAFF,TGCAGCGTGACAGGGTCCACTGAAGCTTTCTTT
few,TRBD1,TRBV12-3/TRBV12-4,TRBJ1-6,CASSLRQGRFNSPLHF,TGTGCCAGCAGTTTACGACAGGGGCGATTTAATTCACCCCTCCACTTT